This T cell receptor (beta chain) was sequenced for a study of shared clonotypes between healthy human individuals. Study outcomes and limitations: Read depth was anticipated to influence clonotype sharing among donors.

None of the donors, who were healthy HIV-negative adults, had recently had acute infections or vaccinations. Caucasian adults living in Nashville, Tennessee, provided all samples. The V gene's germline CDR1 is KGHSH and CDR2 LQKENI. The CDR3 spans 13 residues. Trimming pared 5 bases from V and 3 bases from J, leaving 8 bases between. Concerning this clone itself: Its cognate antigen is unknown.

It was across several immunoSEQ plates that each subset's genomic DNA was evenly split. Generated by immunoSEQ multiplex PCR, the TCRdb table keeps only in-frame clones and is missing some. The sample lists over a million clones, more than 75% occurring once. The TCR comes from a man aged 18 to 29 in good health. Some clones in this sample may be carry-over from other donors' samples. The sequenced material came from memory CD4+ T cells from PBMCs. Subset defined: CD45RA-negative fraction. The chain has TRBV18 and TRBJ1-3; no reliable D call. The CDR3: CASSSDFGNTIYF. The CDR3 nucleotides read TGTGCCAGCTCATCGGATTTTGGAAACACCATATATTTT.